These 8 T cell receptor beta chains share one sample of origin, sequenced in a study of OX40 agonist ivuxolimab in advanced cancers. Assay used: immunoSEQ multiplex PCR; TCRdb lists only in-frame clones, some missing. The sample lists about 45,000 clones; approximately 80% were seen once. Here the sequenced sample was CD4+ or CD8+ T cells sorted from blood, taken in a trial of the OX40 agonist ivuxolimab. Source of these receptors: an adult with an advanced solid tumor such as melanoma, head and neck, liver or kidney cancer.

The V gene is TRBV15, the J gene TRBJ2-6; D ambiguous. V lost 4 bases and J lost 0, with 4 bases in between. The CDR3 covers 14 residues. Germline values: CDR1 LNHNV, CDR2 YYDKDF (reference sequence). The CDR3 is CATSINSGANVLTF. CDR3 DNA sequence: TGTGCCACCAGCATTAACTCTGGGGCCAACGTCCTGACTTTC.

This rearrangement joins TRBV18 to TRBJ1-1; 8 bases are shared with TRBD1. Germline-derived CDR1 and CDR2 are KGHSH and LQKENI. Trimming took 1 base from V and 1 from J; bases not matched to a gene: 5. The CDR3 runs 16 residues. CDR3 protein: CASSPRQGARNTEAFF. CDR3 nucleotide sequence: TGTGCCAGCTCACCACGCCAGGGGGCTCGGAACACTGAAGCTTTCTTT.

This clone was counted once. This rearrangement joins TRBV6-1 to TRBJ2-5; tentative D call: TRBD2 (6 bases). The CDR3 is made up of 14 amino acids. CDR1 and CDR2 from the germline V gene are MNHNS and SASEGT. Trimming took off 5 bases at V and 4 bases at J, with 14 bases between the two ends. The CDR3, as DNA: TGTGCCAGCAGTTCTAAAGGACTACGAGAGACCCAGTACTTC. Translating gives CASSSKGLRETQYF.

The rearrangement joins TRBV6-6 to TRBJ2-7, with 9 bases aligning to TRBD2. Germline V lookup: CDR1 MNHNY, CDR2 SVGAGI (reference sequence). V shed 2 bases and J 4 bases; nucleotides not matched to a gene: 6. This CDR3 is 15 amino acids long. The CDR3 spells CASSYRREGRYEQYF. CDR3 nucleotides: TGTGCCAGCAGTTACCGGCGGGAGGGCCGGTACGAGCAGTACTTC.

J is TRBJ1-1 and V is TRBV5-6; D possibly corresponds to TRBD1 (5 bases). Trimming pared 4 bases from V and 3 bases from J, leaving 16 bases between. This CDR3 has 15 residues. Looked up from germline, CDR1 is SGHDT and CDR2 is YYEEEE. The CDR3 nucleotides are TGTGCCAGCAGCCCAACTGGAGTGGGGGACACTGAAGCTTTCTTT. It translates to CASSPTGVGDTEAFF. Using reference TRBV5-6 and TRBJ1-1 for the parts outside the CDR3, the full variable domain is DAGVTQSPTHLIKTRGQQVTLRCSPKSGHDTVSWYQQALGQGPQFIFQYYEEEERQRGNFPDRFSGHQFPNYSSELNVNALLLGDSALYLCASSPTGVGDTEAFFGQGTRLTVV.

Judged by abundance, this clone is medium-sized. The chain employs TRBV6-5 and TRBJ1-1; 7 nucleotides line up with TRBD1. Germline CDR1 and CDR2: MNHEY and SVGAGI. The CDR3 spans 13 residues. Trimming took 5 bases from V and 4 from J; bases not matched to a gene: 4. CDR3 in amino acids: CASSKQGSTEAFF. For the CDR3, the DNA is TGTGCCAGCAGTAAACAGGGGAGCACTGAAGCTTTCTTT.

The rearrangement joins TRBV7-9 to TRBJ1-6, with unresolved D. V lost 8 bases to trimming and J lost 7 bases, with 9 bases between them. The CDR3 is 12 amino acids. CDR1 is SEHNR and CDR2 is FQNEAQ in the germline V gene (reference sequence). The DNA of the CDR3 is TGTGCCAGCGAGGACTGGAATTCACCCCTCCACTTT. Translation gives CASEDWNSPLHF.

The chain couples TRBV28 to TRBJ1-2, with D perhaps TRBD1 (6 bases). V was trimmed by 6 bases and J by 8 bases, leaving 13 bases between them. Germline CDR1 is MDHEN and CDR2 is SYDVKM. This CDR3 contains 12 residues. The CDR3 DNA follows: TGTGCCAGCAGAATTACGACAGGCGGCTACACCTTC. Protein sequence: CASRITTGGYTF.